A single sample is the source of the 22 T cell receptor beta chains below, sequenced in a study of spatial heterogeneity in lung cancer. Whole-study findings and limits: It was found that expanded intratumoral alpha and beta TCR counts tracked tumor mutation counts.

The antigens these receptors bind are not known. TCRdb reanalysed the 5' RACE reads using MiXCR and keeps one entry per CDR3 protein. The sample includes around 12,000 distinct CDR3 sequences, 5.6% of them seen just once. The time point was: sample taken at primary tumor resection. The source was lung tumor tissue, collected at surgery. The receptors were sampled from a female donor with early-stage non-small cell lung cancer.

This clonotype was seen ten or more times. Because this beta chain is a stray read in a library intended to capture alpha chains, its abundance should not be given much weight. The rearrangement joins TRBV18 to TRBJ1-2; tentatively, D is TRBD1 (5 bases). CDR1 and CDR2 from the germline V gene are KGHSH and LQKENI. Between the trimmed V and J ends, which lost 2 bases and 4 bases, there was a span of 11 bases. The CDR3 contains 14 residues. The CDR3 here is CASSPVDSAYGYTF. The CDR3 region has the DNA TGTGCCAGCTCACCAGTTGACAGCGCCTATGGCTACACCTTC.

This clonotype was observed at least ten times. The size of this beta chain means little, since it is a stray read in a library made for alpha chains. The chain uses TRBV2 and TRBJ1-1; unclear D gene. The CDR3 extends over 15 amino acids. The germline CDR1 and CDR2 sequences are SNHLY and FYNNEI. The V and J ends lost 0 bases and 2 bases respectively, with 10 bases between them. In DNA form, the CDR3 reads TGTGCCAGCAGTGAAGCGCTGGTCCTTAACACTGAAGCTTTCTTT. This sequence encodes CASSEALVLNTEAFF.

Many counts were recorded for this clonotype. The library was built for alpha chains, so this beta chain is an off-target read and its size means little. The gene calls are TRBV28 and TRBJ2-7, with a possible D match to TRBD1 (6 bases). Trimming took off 4 bases at V and 9 bases at J, with 10 bases between the two ends. The CDR3 loop spans 11 amino acids. Germline V gives CDR1 MDHEN, CDR2 SYDVKM. CDR3 bases: TGTGCCAGCAGTTCGGGACATTGGCAGTACTTC. Protein: CASSSGHWQYF.

This clonotype is judged medium-sized. This beta chain is off target for a library built for alpha chains, so its abundance means little. The chain links TRBV6-1 to TRBJ2-5; tentative D call: TRBD2 (7 bases). The V end was cut by 4 bases, the J end by 4 bases, with 16 bases between. This CDR3 comprises 15 residues. In germline, CDR1 is MNHNS, CDR2 SASEGT. The CDR3 loop reads CASSVWGGRGETQYF. In DNA form, the CDR3 reads TGTGCCAGCAGTGTATGGGGGGGGCGAGGAGAGACCCAGTACTTC.

This clonotype was recorded at least ten times. This beta chain represents an off-target read in a library built for alpha chains; its size is of limited meaning. The V gene is TRBV20-1, the J gene TRBJ1-2; D is uncertain. The CDR3 runs 12 residues. From germline, CDR1 is DFQATT and CDR2 SNEGSKA (reference sequence). The V and J ends lost 3 bases and 8 bases respectively, with 13 bases between them. CDR3 in DNA: TGCAGTGCTAGTGGGGAGTTGTTGGGCTACACCTTC. It yields the protein CSASGELLGYTF.

This clonotype is judged medium-sized. The library was prepared for alpha chains; this beta chain is a stray read, so its frequency means little. The V call is TRBV30, the J call TRBJ1-5; 7 bases match TRBD1. From germline, CDR1 is GTSNPN and CDR2 SVGIG (reference sequence). The length of the CDR3 is 14 residues. V lost 3 bases, J lost 4 bases, and 6 bases stayed unmatched. CDR3 loop: CAWRQTGPNQPQHF. The DNA for the CDR3 is TGTGCCTGGAGACAGACAGGGCCAAATCAGCCCCAGCATTTT.

In this sample, this clonotype turned up many times. The library was prepared for alpha chains; this beta chain is a stray read, so its frequency means little. V is TRBV5-1 and J is TRBJ1-2; a weak D match, TRBD1 (6 bases). This CDR3 region has 14 residues. The V gene lost 4 bases and the J gene lost 0 bases, with 10 bases spanning the gap. Germline-derived CDR1 and CDR2 are SGHRS and YFSETQ. In DNA, the CDR3 is TGCGCCAGCAGCACTCGACAGGCTAACTATGGCTACACCTTC. Its protein is CASSTRQANYGYTF.

In its sample, this clonotype was seen many times. For a library built for alpha chains, this beta chain is a stray read; little rests on its size. The chain is built from TRBV18 and TRBJ1-3; the D gene is possibly TRBD1 (5 bases). CDR3 size: 13 residues. Per the germline V gene, CDR1 is KGHSH and CDR2 is LQKENI. Trimming removed 4 bases from V and 8 bases from J, with 12 bases in between. This CDR3 is CASSRPQGDTIYF. The DNA for the CDR3 is TGTGCCAGCTCACGTCCGCAGGGTGACACCATATATTTT.

Many counts were recorded for this clonotype. This beta chain is off target for a library built for alpha chains, so its abundance means little. V usage is TRBV13 and J usage is TRBJ1-1; tentatively, D is TRBD1 (5 bases). This CDR3 spans 17 amino acids. V was trimmed by 5 bases and J by 5 bases, leaving 24 bases between them. CDR1 and CDR2 (germline): PRHDT, FYEKMQ (reference sequence). CDR3 nucleotide sequence: TGTGCCAGCAGCCACGATGTGGGGACCGTCAGAAATACTGAAGCTTTCTTT. Protein sequence: CASSHDVGTVRNTEAFF.

This clonotype was counted at least ten times. Within a library made for alpha chains, this beta chain is off target, and its count is uninformative. This sequence joins TRBV20-1 and TRBJ2-5; 7 bases fit TRBD1. Trimming at V came to 1 base and at J to 5 bases, leaving 7 bases not matched to a gene. The CDR3 has 14 amino acids. Germline CDR1 and CDR2: DFQATT and SNEGSKA (reference sequence). CDR3 amino acids: CSARVIGGGETQYF. In nucleotides, the CDR3 is TGCAGTGCTAGAGTGATAGGGGGCGGTGAGACCCAGTACTTC.

This clonotype was counted ten times or more. Within a library made for alpha chains, this beta chain is off target, and its count is uninformative. This chain uses TRBV3-1 with TRBJ2-5; 8 bases fit TRBD2. V shed 4 bases, J shed 2 bases, and the junction held 6 bases outside the gene matches. The CDR3 totals 15 residues. Germline V CDR1 and CDR2: LGHDT, YNNKEL (reference sequence). The CDR3 protein is CASSPRLAWQETQYF. The CDR3 DNA reads as TGTGCCAGCAGCCCCAGACTAGCGTGGCAAGAGACCCAGTACTTC.

There are many counts of this clonotype. This beta chain came through as a stray read in a library set up for alpha chains, and its size says little. The CDR3 loop reads CATSRDRLYNEQFF. DNA of the CDR3: TGTGCCACCAGCAGAGATCGACTCTACAATGAGCAGTTCTTC. The chain joins TRBV15 to TRBJ2-1; no clear D. The V gene's germline CDR1 is LNHNV and CDR2 YYDKDF (reference sequence). The V end lost 0 bases, the J end lost 3 bases, and 6 bases lay between the germline ends. The CDR3 spans 14 residues.

Ten or more counts support this clonotype. A library made for alpha chains picked up this beta chain off target, so its size means little. This sequence joins TRBV27 and TRBJ2-1; the D call may be TRBD1 or TRBD2 (6 bases each). This CDR3 contains 13 residues. Trimming removed 5 bases from V and 8 bases from J, with 13 bases in between. Looked up from germline, CDR1 is MNHEY and CDR2 is SMNVEV (reference sequence). CDR3 coding DNA: TGTGCCAGCAGTAGAAGGGGGGCCTATGAGCAGTTCTTC. It is translated as CASSRRGAYEQFF.

This clonotype has a handful of counts. The library was designed around alpha chains, so this beta chain is a stray read whose abundance carries little weight. The chain uses TRBV28 and TRBJ1-5; D gene unclear. V gave up 3 bases and J gave up 3 bases, with 9 bases separating them. The germline CDR1 and CDR2 sequences are MDHEN and SYDVKM. CDR3 length equals 14 residues. The CDR3 DNA follows: TGTGCCAGCAGTTTGGACTCATTCAATCAGCCCCAGCATTTT. It encodes CASSLDSFNQPQHF.

In this sample, this clonotype is medium-sized (0.01 to 0.1%). Since it is a stray read in a library aimed at alpha chains, this beta chain has a size that is not meaningful. The V gene is TRBV12-3 or TRBV12-4, the J gene TRBJ1-1; the D is unclear. The CDR3 length is 15 residues. V lost 3 bases and J lost 0, with 11 bases in between. CDR3 nucleotides: TGTGCCAGCAGTTTCCCGACGGAGATGAACACTGAAGCTTTCTTT. It yields the protein CASSFPTEMNTEAFF.

This clonotype has at least ten counts. This beta chain turned up in a library designed for alpha chains; as an off-target read, its abundance says little. V and J are TRBV9 and TRBJ2-1; D uncertain. CDR3 length: 14 amino acids. V lost 4 bases, J lost 7 bases, and 15 bases lay in between. Germline CDR1 is SGDLS and CDR2 is YYNGEE. The CDR3, as DNA: TGTGCCAGCAGCACCGTAGCCTCCATGAATGAGCAGTTCTTC. This gives the protein CASSTVASMNEQFF.

In its sample, this clonotype was seen many times. The size of this beta chain means little, since it is a stray read in a library made for alpha chains. This chain connects TRBV20-1 to TRBJ2-3; 15 nucleotides align to TRBD2. V shed 6 bases, J shed 1 base, and the junction held 11 bases outside the gene matches. The CDR3 contains 18 residues. Per the germline V gene, CDR1 is DFQATT and CDR2 is SNEGSKA (reference sequence). CDR3: CSANGLAGGRDGTDTQYF. The CDR3 DNA follows: TGCAGTGCAAATGGACTAGCGGGGGGGCGAGATGGCACAGATACGCAGTATTTT.

This clonotype appeared many times. Since the library was made to target alpha chains, this beta chain is a stray read and its abundance is not meaningful. J is TRBJ2-5 and V is TRBV5-1; D not resolved. This CDR3 contains 13 residues. V lost 4 bases, J lost 4 bases, and 11 bases lay in between. Germline V gene data show CDR1 as SGHRS and CDR2 as YFSETQ. In DNA, the CDR3 is TGCGCCAGCAGCATTTCGCCGGGAGAGACCCAGTACTTC. This gives the protein CASSISPGETQYF.

By its share, this clonotype is medium-sized. The library was built for alpha chains, so this beta chain is an off-target read and its size means little. The V call is TRBV5-4, the J call TRBJ1-6, with D unresolved. Germline loops: CDR1 SGHNT, CDR2 YYREEE (reference sequence). This CDR3 comprises 16 residues. V lost 4 bases and J 9 bases, leaving 20 bases between the germline ends. CDR3 sequence: CASSIRIGHTGSPLHF. The CDR3 DNA sequence: TGTGCCAGCAGCATCCGGATAGGGCACACGGGTTCACCCCTCCACTTT.

This clonotype was seen many times. In a library made to pick up alpha chains, this beta chain is a stray read with a size that means little. This sequence joins TRBV12-5 and TRBJ2-5; D tentatively reads TRBD1 or TRBD2 (5 bases each). The V and J ends lost 7 bases and 5 bases respectively, with 17 bases between them. Per germline, CDR1 LGHNT and CDR2 FRNRAP. CDR3 length equals 14 residues. CDR3 sequence: CASALGTTKETQYF. CDR3 bases: TGTGCTAGTGCCCTCGGGACCACGAAGGAGACCCAGTACTTC.

This clonotype was seen ten or more times. This beta chain was picked up by a library intended for alpha chains and is off target, so its count carries little meaning. The chain uses TRBV10-2 and TRBJ1-6; 8 bases are a match to TRBD1. Trimming cost V 7 bases and J 5 bases; bases outside gene matches: 7. There are 15 residues in the CDR3. Germline loops: CDR1 WSHSY, CDR2 SAAADI. The CDR3 DNA is TGCGCCAGCACCCTGGACAGGGCCCATAATTCACCCCTCCACTTT. Its protein is CASTLDRAHNSPLHF.

There are many counts of this clonotype. Since the library was made to target alpha chains, this beta chain is a stray read and its abundance is not meaningful. The CDR3 is CASSLETRNEQFF. The CDR3 DNA follows: TGTGCCAGCAGCTTAGAGACTAGGAATGAGCAGTTCTTC. The genes are TRBV7-2 and TRBJ2-1, with D possibly matching TRBD2 (6 bases). Per germline, CDR1 SGHTA and CDR2 FQGNSA. The CDR3 covers 13 residues. Trimming removed 1 base at V and 7 bases at J, with 8 bases between.